These 21 T cell receptor beta chains came from one sample sequenced in a study of cytomegalovirus exposure and HLA in healthy donors. The primer mix had 60 Vbeta and 13 Jbeta primers. This table comes from immunoSEQ multiplex PCR, and its TCRdb copy is limited to in-frame clones, with some not included. The sample yields tens of thousands of clones, 70% to 80% seen once. Source material: PBMCs. All receptors come from a man in his fifties or sixties in good health and CMV-seropositive.

The gene calls are TRBV18 and TRBJ2-1; 10 bases match TRBD2. The germline V gene has CDR1 KGHSH and CDR2 LQKENI. After removal of 3 bases from V and 8 bases from J, the junction contained 10 bases not matched to a gene. The length of the CDR3 is 16 residues. CDR3 nucleotides: TGTGCCAGCTCACCCCCGGCTAGCGGGAGTCGGGATGAGCAGTTCTTC. Protein sequence: CASSPPASGSRDEQFF.

This rearrangement joins TRBV20-1 to TRBJ2-7; no reliable D call. V lost 6 bases and J lost 4, with 7 bases in between. The CDR3 loop spans 10 amino acids. Germline V gene sequence: CDR1 DFQATT, CDR2 SNEGSKA (reference sequence). CDR3: CSAFLYEQYF. The CDR3 DNA reads as TGCAGTGCCTTCCTATACGAGCAGTACTTC.

The chain couples TRBV10-3 to TRBJ2-5; 7 positions match TRBD2. CDR3 length: 14 residues. Losses at the gene ends were 6 bases for V and 3 bases for J; bases not matched to a gene: 7. Germline-derived CDR1 and CDR2 are ENHRY and SYGVKD. CDR3 sequence reads: CAISPGTTKETQYF. CDR3 DNA sequence: TGTGCCATCAGCCCCGGGACTACAAAAGAGACCCAGTACTTC.

The chain uses TRBV7-9 and TRBJ2-1; 7 bases are a match to TRBD2. This CDR3 has 14 amino acids. Trimming cost V 8 bases and J 0 bases; bases outside gene matches: 4. Germline V gene lookup returns CDR1 SEHNR and CDR2 FQNEAQ (reference sequence). The chain's CDR3 is CASGREASYNEQFF. The CDR3, as DNA: TGTGCCAGCGGGAGGGAGGCCTCCTACAATGAGCAGTTCTTC.

The chain joins TRBV7-2 to TRBJ2-1; 14 nucleotides match TRBD2. The germline CDR1 and CDR2 sequences are SGHTA and FQGNSA. This CDR3 is 13 amino acids long. Trimming at V came to 10 bases and at J to 10 bases, leaving 6 bases not matched to a gene. CDR3 sequence reads: CATGLAGVREQFF. The CDR3, as DNA: TGTGCCACGGGACTAGCGGGAGTAAGGGAGCAGTTCTTC.

The chain has TRBV14 and TRBJ2-7, with 8 bases identical to TRBD2. This CDR3 region has 15 residues. CDR1 SGHDN and CDR2 FVKESK come from the germline V gene. V was clipped by 5 bases and J by 0 bases; unmatched bases: 6. The CDR3 nucleotides are TGTGCCAGCAGCAGTAGCGGGGTAATCTCCTACGAGCAGTACTTC. This sequence encodes CASSSSGVISYEQYF.

The CDR3 here is CASSQVGQGGEKLFF. The CDR3 DNA reads as TGTGCCAGCAGCCAAGTGGGCCAGGGAGGTGAAAAACTGTTTTTT. The rearrangement joins TRBV14 to TRBJ1-4; TRBD1 is a possible D gene (5 bases). The germline V and J ends were trimmed by 1 base and 7 bases, with 13 bases remaining between them. The CDR3 runs 15 residues. The germline CDR1 and CDR2 sequences are SGHDN and FVKESK.

Comment on this clone: In the same sample, other DNA sequences code for this CDR3. V is TRBV30 and J is TRBJ2-7, with D possibly TRBD1 on 6 matching bases. The CDR3 covers 11 residues. Germline-derived CDR1 and CDR2 are GTSNPN and SVGIG (reference sequence). The V gene lost 4 bases and the J gene lost 6 bases, with 10 bases spanning the gap. DNA for the CDR3: TGTGCCTGGAAGGACAGACGCGAGCAGTACTTC. This gives the protein CAWKDRREQYF.

This chain uses TRBV27 with TRBJ2-7; TRBD2 might be the D (6 bases). V was pared by 6 bases and J by 2 bases, with 11 bases between. CDR3 length: 13 residues. Germline CDR1 MNHEY, CDR2 SMNVEV (reference sequence). CDR3 coding DNA: TGTGCCAGCAGGACCGGGACTGCCTACGAGCAGTACTTC. It translates to CASRTGTAYEQYF.

The chain uses TRBV28 and TRBJ2-1, with 12 bases lining up with TRBD1. The CDR3 runs to 13 residues. Germline V gives CDR1 MDHEN, CDR2 SYDVKM. CDR3: CSHRDRGLNEQFF. CDR3 nucleotide sequence: TGTTCGCACCGGGACAGGGGGCTGAATGAGCAGTTCTTC.

The rearrangement joins TRBV11-3 to TRBJ2-5; TRBD1 matches at 7 bases. Germline-derived CDR1 and CDR2 are SGHNT and YENEEA. V gave up 1 base and J gave up 4 bases; unmatched junction bases: 6. The CDR3 extends over 15 amino acids. As DNA, the CDR3 is TGTGCCAGCAGCTTAGCCCTCGACAGGGTAGAGACCCAGTACTTC. Translation: CASSLALDRVETQYF.

Only one count was recorded for this clone. This sequence joins TRBV19 and TRBJ1-1; 8 bases are shared with TRBD1. This CDR3 has 13 amino acids. The V gene end was trimmed by 5 bases and the J gene end by 8 bases; junction bases not matched to a gene: 7. Germline lookup yields CDR1 LNHDA and CDR2 SQIVND (reference sequence). This CDR3 reads CASSGQGIYEAFF. Here the CDR3 DNA reads TGTGCCAGTAGTGGACAGGGTATATACGAAGCTTTCTTT.

This clone was detected a few times. The V and J genes are TRBV7-3 and TRBJ1-1, with a tentative D call TRBD1 (5 bases). The CDR3 loop spans 14 amino acids. Trimming shortened V by 4 bases and J by 5 bases, and 14 bases separated the two germline ends. The germline V gene encodes CDR1 SGHTA and CDR2 FQGTGA. This CDR3 is CASSYYHRGTEAFF. CDR3 nucleotides: TGTGCCAGCAGCTACTACCATCGGGGGACTGAAGCTTTCTTT.

This sequence joins TRBV18 and TRBJ1-1, with 9 bases identical to TRBD1. This CDR3 is built from 15 residues. The V gene's germline CDR1 is KGHSH and CDR2 LQKENI. The trim removed 6 bases at V and 1 base at J, leaving 6 bases unmatched. The CDR3 reads CASSAGTGSNTEAFF. The CDR3 DNA reads as TGTGCCAGCTCGGCCGGGACAGGGTCGAACACTGAAGCTTTCTTT.

This chain joins TRBV7-2 and TRBJ2-5; D unclear. CDR3 size: 15 residues. Germline assignment: CDR1 SGHTA and CDR2 FQGNSA. Trimming took off 1 base at V and 5 bases at J, with 14 bases between the two ends. For the CDR3, the DNA is TGTGCCAGCAGCTTAGTTGGAAGCGCAAGGGAGACCCAGTACTTC. Its protein product is CASSLVGSARETQYF.

Remarks on this clone: A junction boundary mismatches the germline segment, possibly from a read error. The CDR3 nucleotides are TGTGCCAGTAGTATCGACTCCCCTAGCAGTCAGCCCCAGCATTTT. Translated, it gives CASSIDSPSSQPQHF. This chain joins TRBV19 and TRBJ1-5; D gene ambiguous. The length of the CDR3 is 15 residues. The germline CDR1 and CDR2 sequences are LNHDA and SQIVND (reference sequence).

Comment on this clone: One junction end does not reproduce the germline sequence, and a read error may be involved. The chain uses TRBV5-1 and TRBJ2-7, with D unresolved. The germline V gene has CDR1 SGHRS and CDR2 YFSETQ. The CDR3 has 12 residues. CDR3: CASSSLTYEQYF. The CDR3 nucleotides are TGTGCCAGCAGCTCCCTCACATACGAGCAGTACTTC.

The rearrangement uses TRBV19 and TRBJ2-3, with D possibly being TRBD2 (6 bases). Germline CDR1 is LNHDA and CDR2 is SQIVND (reference sequence). V was clipped by 6 bases and J by 5 bases, with 9 bases between them. The CDR3 covers 12 residues. The CDR3 loop is CASSSGLDTQYF. The CDR3 DNA is TGTGCCAGTAGCTCGGGACTAGATACGCAGTATTTT.

V is TRBV10-3 and J is TRBJ2-5; D is unclear. There are 11 residues in the CDR3. Germline V gene data show CDR1 as ENHRY and CDR2 as SYGVKD. V was clipped by 7 bases and J by 5 bases, with 8 bases between them. For the CDR3, the DNA is TGTGCCATCAAAAGTGGCGAGACCCAGTACTTC. Amino acid sequence: CAIKSGETQYF.

The chain carries TRBV4-1 and TRBJ2-1; 9 bases are shared with TRBD2. Germline V gives CDR1 MGHRA, CDR2 YSYEKL. The CDR3 sequence is 17 residues long. The V gene end was trimmed by 5 bases and the J gene end by 7 bases; junction bases not matched to a gene: 15. The CDR3 DNA reads as TGCGCCAGCAGCGCCGCTCCTCCGGGACTAGCAGGGAATGAGCAGTTCTTC. It specifies CASSAAPPGLAGNEQFF.

The gene calls are TRBV18 and TRBJ2-5; D possibly corresponds to TRBD2 (5 bases). This CDR3 is 17 amino acids long. Trimming pared 0 bases from V and 1 base from J, leaving 15 bases between. From germline, CDR1 is KGHSH and CDR2 LQKENI. Here the CDR3 reads CASSPPASLSPQETQYF. The CDR3 DNA reads TGTGCCAGCTCACCACCGGCTAGCCTATCCCCCCAAGAGACCCAGTACTTC.